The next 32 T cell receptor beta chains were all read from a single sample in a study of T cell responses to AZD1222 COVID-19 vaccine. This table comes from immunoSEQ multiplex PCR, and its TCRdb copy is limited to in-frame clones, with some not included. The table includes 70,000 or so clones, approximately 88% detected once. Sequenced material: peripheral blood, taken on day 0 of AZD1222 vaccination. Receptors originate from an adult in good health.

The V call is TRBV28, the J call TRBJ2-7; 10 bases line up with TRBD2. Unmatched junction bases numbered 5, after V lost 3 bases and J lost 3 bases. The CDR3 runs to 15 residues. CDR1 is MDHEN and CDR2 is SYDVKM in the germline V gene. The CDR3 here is CASSFSGTSVYEQYF. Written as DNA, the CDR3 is TGTGCCAGCAGTTTTTCCGGGACTAGCGTCTACGAGCAGTACTTC.

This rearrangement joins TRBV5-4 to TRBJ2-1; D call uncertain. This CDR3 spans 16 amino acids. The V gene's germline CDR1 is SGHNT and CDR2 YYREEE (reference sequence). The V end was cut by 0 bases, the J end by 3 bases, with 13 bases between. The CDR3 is CASSLGLEKVYNEQFF. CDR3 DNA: TGTGCCAGCAGCTTGGGTTTGGAGAAGGTCTACAATGAGCAGTTCTTC.

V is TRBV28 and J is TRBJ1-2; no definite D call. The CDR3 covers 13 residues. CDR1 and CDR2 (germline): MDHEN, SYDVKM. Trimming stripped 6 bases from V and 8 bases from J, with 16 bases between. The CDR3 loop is CASRIAGTRGYTF. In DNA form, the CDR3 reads TGTGCCAGCAGGATAGCGGGCACGAGGGGCTACACCTTC.

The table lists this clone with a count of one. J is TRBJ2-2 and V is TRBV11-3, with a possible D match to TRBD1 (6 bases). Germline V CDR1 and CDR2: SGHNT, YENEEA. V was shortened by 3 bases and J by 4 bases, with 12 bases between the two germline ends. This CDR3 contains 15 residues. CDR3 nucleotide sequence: TGTGCCAGCAGCTTCGGGACAAGTCCCACCGGGGAGCTGTTTTTT. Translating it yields CASSFGTSPTGELFF. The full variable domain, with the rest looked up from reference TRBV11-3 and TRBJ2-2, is EAGVVQSPRYKIIEKKQPVAFWCNPISGHNTLYWYLQNLGQGPELLIRYENEEAVDDSQLPKDRFSAERLKGVDSTLKIQPAELGDSAVYLCASSFGTSPTGELFFGEGSRLTVL.

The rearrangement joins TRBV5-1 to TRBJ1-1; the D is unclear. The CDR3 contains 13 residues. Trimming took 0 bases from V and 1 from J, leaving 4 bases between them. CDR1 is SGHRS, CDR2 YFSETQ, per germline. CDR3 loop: CASSLEQNTEAFF. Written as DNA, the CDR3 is TGCGCCAGCAGCTTGGAACAGAACACTGAAGCTTTCTTT.

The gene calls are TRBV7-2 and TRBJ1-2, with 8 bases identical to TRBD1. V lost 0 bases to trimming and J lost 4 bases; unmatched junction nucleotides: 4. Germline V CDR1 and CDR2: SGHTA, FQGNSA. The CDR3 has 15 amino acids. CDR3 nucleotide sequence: TGTGCCAGCAGCTTAGCGGACAGGGAGGGCTATGGCTACACCTTC. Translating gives CASSLADREGYGYTF.

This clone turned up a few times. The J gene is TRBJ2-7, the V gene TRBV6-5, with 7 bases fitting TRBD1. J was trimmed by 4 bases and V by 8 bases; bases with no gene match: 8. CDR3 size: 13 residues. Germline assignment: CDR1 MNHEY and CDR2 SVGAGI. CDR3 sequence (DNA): TGTGCCAGCCTTTCGGGACAGATATACGAGCAGTACTTC. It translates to CASLSGQIYEQYF.

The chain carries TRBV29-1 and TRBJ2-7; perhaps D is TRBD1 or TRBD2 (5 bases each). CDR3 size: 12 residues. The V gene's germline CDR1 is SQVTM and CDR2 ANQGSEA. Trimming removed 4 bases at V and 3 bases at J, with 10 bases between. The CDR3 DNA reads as TGCAGCGTTGTTAGGGACGGCTACGAGCAGTACTTC. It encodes CSVVRDGYEQYF.

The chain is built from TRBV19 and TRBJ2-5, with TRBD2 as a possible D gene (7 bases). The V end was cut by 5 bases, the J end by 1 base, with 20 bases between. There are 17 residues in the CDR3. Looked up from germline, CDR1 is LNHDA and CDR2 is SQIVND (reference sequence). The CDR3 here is CASSSSWGGYRQETQYF. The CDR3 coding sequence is TGTGCCAGTAGTTCATCTTGGGGGGGCTATCGCCAAGAGACCCAGTACTTC.

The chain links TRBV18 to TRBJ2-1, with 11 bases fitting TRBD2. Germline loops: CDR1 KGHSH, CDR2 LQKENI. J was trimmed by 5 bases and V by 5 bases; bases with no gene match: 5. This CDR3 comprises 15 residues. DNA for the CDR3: TGTGCCAGCTCATCGGGACTAGCGGTAGACAATGAGCAGTTCTTC. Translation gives CASSSGLAVDNEQFF. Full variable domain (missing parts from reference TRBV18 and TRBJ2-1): NAGVMQNPRHLVRRRGQEARLRCSPMKGHSHVYWYRQLPEEGLKFMVYLQKENIIDESGMPKERFSAEFPKEGPSILRIQQVVRGDSAAYFCASSSGLAVDNEQFFGPGTRLTVL.

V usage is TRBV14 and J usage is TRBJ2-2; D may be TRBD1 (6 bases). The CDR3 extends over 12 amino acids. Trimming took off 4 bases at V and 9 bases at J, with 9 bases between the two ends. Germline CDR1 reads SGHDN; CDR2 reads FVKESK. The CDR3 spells CASSRTVRELFF. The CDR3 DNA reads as TGTGCCAGCAGCCGGACAGTCCGGGAGCTGTTTTTT. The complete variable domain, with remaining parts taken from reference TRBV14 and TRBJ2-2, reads EAGVTQFPSHSVIEKGQTVTLRCDPISGHDNLYWYRRVMGKEIKFLLHFVKESKQDESGMPNNRFLAERTGGTYSTLKVQPAELEDSGVYFCASSRTVRELFFGEGSRLTVL.

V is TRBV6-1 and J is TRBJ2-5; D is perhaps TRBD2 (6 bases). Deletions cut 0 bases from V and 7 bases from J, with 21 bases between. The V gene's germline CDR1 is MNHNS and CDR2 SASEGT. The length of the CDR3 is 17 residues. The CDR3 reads CASSEALAERREGTQYF. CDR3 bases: TGTGCCAGCAGTGAAGCGCTTGCGGAGCGGCGGGAAGGGACCCAGTACTTC.

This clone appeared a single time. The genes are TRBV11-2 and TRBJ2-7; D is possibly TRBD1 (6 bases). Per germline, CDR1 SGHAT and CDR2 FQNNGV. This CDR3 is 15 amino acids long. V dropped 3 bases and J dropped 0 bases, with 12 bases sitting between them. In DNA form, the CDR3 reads TGTGCCAGCAGCTTCAACAGGGAGAGCTCCTACGAGCAGTACTTC. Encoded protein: CASSFNRESSYEQYF.

The CDR3: CASSQVQNEQYF. In DNA, the CDR3 is TGTGCCAGCAGCCAGGTACAAAACGAGCAGTACTTC. The V call is TRBV3-1 (or the pseudogene TRBV3-2), the J call TRBJ2-7; D gene uncertain. Trimming shortened V by 3 bases and J by 5 bases, and 8 bases separated the two germline ends. Germline CDR1 is LGHDT and CDR2 is YNNKEL (reference sequence). This CDR3 has 12 residues.

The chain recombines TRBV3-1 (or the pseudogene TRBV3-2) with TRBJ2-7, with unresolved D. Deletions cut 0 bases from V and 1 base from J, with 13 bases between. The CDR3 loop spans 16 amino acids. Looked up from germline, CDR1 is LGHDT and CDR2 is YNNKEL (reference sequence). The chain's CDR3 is CASSQEVSALSYEQYF. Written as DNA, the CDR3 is TGTGCCAGCAGCCAAGAGGTAAGCGCGCTATCCTACGAGCAGTACTTC.

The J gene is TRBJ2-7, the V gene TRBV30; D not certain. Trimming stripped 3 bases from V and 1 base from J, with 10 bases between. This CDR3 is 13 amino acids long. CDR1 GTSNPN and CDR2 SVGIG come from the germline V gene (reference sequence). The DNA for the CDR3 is TGTGCCTGGAGGGACCCGTTTTCCTACGAGCAGTACTTC. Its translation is CAWRDPFSYEQYF.

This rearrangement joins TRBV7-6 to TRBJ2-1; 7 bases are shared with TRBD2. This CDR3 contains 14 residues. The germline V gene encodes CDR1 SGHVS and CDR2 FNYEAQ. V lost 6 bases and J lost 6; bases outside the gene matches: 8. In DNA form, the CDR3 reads TGTGCCAGCAGTTTCAGCGGGAACTCCAATGAGCAGTTCTTC. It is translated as CASSFSGNSNEQFF.

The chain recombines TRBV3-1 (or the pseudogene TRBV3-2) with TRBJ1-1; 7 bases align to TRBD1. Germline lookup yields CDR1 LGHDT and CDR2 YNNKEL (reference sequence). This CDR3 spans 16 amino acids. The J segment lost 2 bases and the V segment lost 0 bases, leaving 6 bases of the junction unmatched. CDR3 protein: CASSQEGGTVNTEAFF. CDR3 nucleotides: TGTGCCAGCAGCCAAGAAGGGGGGACAGTAAACACTGAAGCTTTCTTT.

CDR3 region: CASSLDQSTDTQYF. CDR3 coding DNA: TGCGCCAGCAGCTTGGACCAGAGCACAGATACGCAGTATTTT. The chain employs TRBV5-1 and TRBJ2-3; D gene ambiguous. This CDR3 contains 14 residues. The V end lost 0 bases, the J end lost 0 bases, and 5 bases lay between the germline ends. The germline V gene has CDR1 SGHRS and CDR2 YFSETQ.

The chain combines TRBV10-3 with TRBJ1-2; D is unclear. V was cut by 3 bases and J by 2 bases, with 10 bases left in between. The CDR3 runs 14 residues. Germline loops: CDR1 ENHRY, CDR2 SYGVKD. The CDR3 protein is CAISEIPANYGYTF. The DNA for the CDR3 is TGTGCCATCAGTGAAATCCCGGCCAACTATGGCTACACCTTC.

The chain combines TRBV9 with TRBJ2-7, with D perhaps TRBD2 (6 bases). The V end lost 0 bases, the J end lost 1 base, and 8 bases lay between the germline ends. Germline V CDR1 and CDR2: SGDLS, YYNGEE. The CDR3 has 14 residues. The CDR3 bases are TGTGCCAGCAGCGTAGCGGGAGCATCCTACGAGCAGTACTTC. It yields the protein CASSVAGASYEQYF.

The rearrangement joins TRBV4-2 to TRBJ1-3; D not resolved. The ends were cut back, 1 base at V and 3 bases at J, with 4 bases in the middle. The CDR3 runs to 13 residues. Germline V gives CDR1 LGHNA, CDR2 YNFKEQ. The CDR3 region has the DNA TGTGCCAGCAGCCAAGCCCATGGAAACACCATATATTTT. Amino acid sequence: CASSQAHGNTIYF.

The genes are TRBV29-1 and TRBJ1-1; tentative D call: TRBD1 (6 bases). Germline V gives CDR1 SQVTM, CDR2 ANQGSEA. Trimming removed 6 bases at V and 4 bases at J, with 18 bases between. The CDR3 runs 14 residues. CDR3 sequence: CSVAFGGRGTEAFF. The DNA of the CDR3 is TGCAGCGTAGCATTCGGGGGCCGAGGCACTGAAGCTTTCTTT.

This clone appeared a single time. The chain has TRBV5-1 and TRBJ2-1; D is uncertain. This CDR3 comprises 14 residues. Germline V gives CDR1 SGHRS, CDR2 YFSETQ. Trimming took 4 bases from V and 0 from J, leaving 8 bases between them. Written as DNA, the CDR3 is TGCGCCAGCAGCCCAGGTTCCTCCTACAATGAGCAGTTCTTC. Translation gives CASSPGSSYNEQFF. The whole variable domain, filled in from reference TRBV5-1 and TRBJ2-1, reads KAGVTQTPRYLIKTRGQQVTLSCSPISGHRSVSWYQQTPGQGLQFLFEYFSETQRNKGNFPGRFSGRQFSNSRSEMNVSTLELGDSALYLCASSPGSSYNEQFFGPGTRLTVL.

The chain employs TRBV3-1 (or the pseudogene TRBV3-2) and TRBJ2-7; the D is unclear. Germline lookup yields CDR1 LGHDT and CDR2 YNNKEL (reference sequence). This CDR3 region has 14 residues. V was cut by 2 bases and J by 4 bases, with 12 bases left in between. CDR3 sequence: CASSQPKKSYEQYF. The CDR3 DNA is TGTGCCAGCAGCCAACCCAAGAAATCTTACGAGCAGTACTTC.

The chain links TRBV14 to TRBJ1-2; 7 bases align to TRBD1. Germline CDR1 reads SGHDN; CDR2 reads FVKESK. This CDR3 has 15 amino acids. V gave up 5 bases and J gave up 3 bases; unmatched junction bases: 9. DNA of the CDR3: TGTGCCAGCAGCGTGACAGGGCGCGGGGACTATGGCTACACCTTC. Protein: CASSVTGRGDYGYTF.

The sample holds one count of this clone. The CDR3 here is CASSPSGGFGELFF. CDR3 bases: TGTGCCAGCTCTCCTAGCGGGGGGTTCGGGGAGCTGTTTTTT. This sequence joins TRBV6-5 and TRBJ2-2, with 11 bases that match TRBD2. The germline V gene has CDR1 MNHEY and CDR2 SVGAGI. CDR3 length equals 14 residues. Unmatched junction bases numbered 6, after V lost 8 bases and J lost 7 bases.

CDR3 DNA: TGTGCCAGCACCCCGGGACGGAACACCGGGGAGCTGTTTTTT. Translation gives CASTPGRNTGELFF. This rearrangement joins TRBV2 to TRBJ2-2; tentatively, D is TRBD1 or TRBD2 (5 bases each). Germline V lookup: CDR1 SNHLY, CDR2 FYNNEI. CDR3 length equals 14 residues. V dropped 7 bases and J dropped 1 base, with 10 bases sitting between them.

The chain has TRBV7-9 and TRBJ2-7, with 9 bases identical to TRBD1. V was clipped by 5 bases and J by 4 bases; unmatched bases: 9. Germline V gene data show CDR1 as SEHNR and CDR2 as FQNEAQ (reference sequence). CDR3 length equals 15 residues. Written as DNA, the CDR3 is TGTGCCAGCAGCCTCACGAGGACAGGGGTTTACGAGCAGTACTTC. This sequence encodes CASSLTRTGVYEQYF. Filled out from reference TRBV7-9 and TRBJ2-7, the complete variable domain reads DTGVSQNPRHKITKRGQNVTFRCDPISEHNRLYWYRQTLGQGPEFLTYFQNEAQLEKSRLLSDRFSAERPKGSFSTLEIQRTEQGDSAMYLCASSLTRTGVYEQYFGPGTRLTVT.

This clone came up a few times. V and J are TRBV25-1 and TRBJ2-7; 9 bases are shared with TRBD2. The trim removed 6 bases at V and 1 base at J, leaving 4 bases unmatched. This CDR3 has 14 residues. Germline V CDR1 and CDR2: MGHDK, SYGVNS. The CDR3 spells CASSIAGASYEQYF. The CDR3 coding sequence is TGTGCCAGCAGCATAGCGGGAGCATCCTACGAGCAGTACTTC.

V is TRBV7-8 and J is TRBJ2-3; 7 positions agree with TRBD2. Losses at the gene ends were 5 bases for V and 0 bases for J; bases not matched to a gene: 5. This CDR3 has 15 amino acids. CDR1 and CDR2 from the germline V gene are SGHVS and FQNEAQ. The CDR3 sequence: CASSRSGASTDTQYF. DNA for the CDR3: TGTGCCAGCAGCCGGAGCGGGGCGAGCACAGATACGCAGTATTTT. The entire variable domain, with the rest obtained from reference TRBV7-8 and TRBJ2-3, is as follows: GAGVSQSPRYKVAKRGQDVALRCDPISGHVSLFWYQQALGQGPEFLTYFQNEAQLDKSGLPSDRFFAERPEGSVSTLKIQRTQQEDSAVYLCASSRSGASTDTQYFGPGTRLTVL.

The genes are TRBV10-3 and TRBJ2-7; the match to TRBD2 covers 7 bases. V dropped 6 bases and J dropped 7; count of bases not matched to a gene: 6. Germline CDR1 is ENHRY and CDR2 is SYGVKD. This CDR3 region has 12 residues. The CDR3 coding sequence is TGTGCCATCAGGACGGGGGGTCAGGAGCAGTACTTC. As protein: CAIRTGGQEQYF.